This paragraph covers one T cell receptor beta chain sequence. Libraries were prepared by immunoSEQ multiplex PCR; TCRdb keeps only in-frame clonotypes and omits some of them. In the table there are about 43,000 clones, 83% of which are singletons. Deletions cut 5 bases from V and 2 bases from J, with 18 bases between. This CDR3 region has 16 residues. Germline loops: CDR1 SEHNR, CDR2 FQNEAQ (reference sequence). This sample is drawn from a study of PD-L1 blockade in urothelial cancer. Study at large: About 90% of the 29 patients were males with bladder-origin urothelial cancer.

Time point defined: peripheral blood 6 weeks after treatment start. Sequenced here: PBMCs, sampled around atezolizumab (anti-PD-L1) treatment. This TCR was recovered from a man aged 55 to 70 with urothelial cancer. The chain recombines TRBV7-9 with TRBJ1-1; no definite D call. The CDR3 sequence is CASSVEVFRGNTEAFF. In nucleotides, the CDR3 is TGTGCCAGCAGCGTAGAAGTCTTTCGCGGTAACACTGAAGCTTTCTTT.